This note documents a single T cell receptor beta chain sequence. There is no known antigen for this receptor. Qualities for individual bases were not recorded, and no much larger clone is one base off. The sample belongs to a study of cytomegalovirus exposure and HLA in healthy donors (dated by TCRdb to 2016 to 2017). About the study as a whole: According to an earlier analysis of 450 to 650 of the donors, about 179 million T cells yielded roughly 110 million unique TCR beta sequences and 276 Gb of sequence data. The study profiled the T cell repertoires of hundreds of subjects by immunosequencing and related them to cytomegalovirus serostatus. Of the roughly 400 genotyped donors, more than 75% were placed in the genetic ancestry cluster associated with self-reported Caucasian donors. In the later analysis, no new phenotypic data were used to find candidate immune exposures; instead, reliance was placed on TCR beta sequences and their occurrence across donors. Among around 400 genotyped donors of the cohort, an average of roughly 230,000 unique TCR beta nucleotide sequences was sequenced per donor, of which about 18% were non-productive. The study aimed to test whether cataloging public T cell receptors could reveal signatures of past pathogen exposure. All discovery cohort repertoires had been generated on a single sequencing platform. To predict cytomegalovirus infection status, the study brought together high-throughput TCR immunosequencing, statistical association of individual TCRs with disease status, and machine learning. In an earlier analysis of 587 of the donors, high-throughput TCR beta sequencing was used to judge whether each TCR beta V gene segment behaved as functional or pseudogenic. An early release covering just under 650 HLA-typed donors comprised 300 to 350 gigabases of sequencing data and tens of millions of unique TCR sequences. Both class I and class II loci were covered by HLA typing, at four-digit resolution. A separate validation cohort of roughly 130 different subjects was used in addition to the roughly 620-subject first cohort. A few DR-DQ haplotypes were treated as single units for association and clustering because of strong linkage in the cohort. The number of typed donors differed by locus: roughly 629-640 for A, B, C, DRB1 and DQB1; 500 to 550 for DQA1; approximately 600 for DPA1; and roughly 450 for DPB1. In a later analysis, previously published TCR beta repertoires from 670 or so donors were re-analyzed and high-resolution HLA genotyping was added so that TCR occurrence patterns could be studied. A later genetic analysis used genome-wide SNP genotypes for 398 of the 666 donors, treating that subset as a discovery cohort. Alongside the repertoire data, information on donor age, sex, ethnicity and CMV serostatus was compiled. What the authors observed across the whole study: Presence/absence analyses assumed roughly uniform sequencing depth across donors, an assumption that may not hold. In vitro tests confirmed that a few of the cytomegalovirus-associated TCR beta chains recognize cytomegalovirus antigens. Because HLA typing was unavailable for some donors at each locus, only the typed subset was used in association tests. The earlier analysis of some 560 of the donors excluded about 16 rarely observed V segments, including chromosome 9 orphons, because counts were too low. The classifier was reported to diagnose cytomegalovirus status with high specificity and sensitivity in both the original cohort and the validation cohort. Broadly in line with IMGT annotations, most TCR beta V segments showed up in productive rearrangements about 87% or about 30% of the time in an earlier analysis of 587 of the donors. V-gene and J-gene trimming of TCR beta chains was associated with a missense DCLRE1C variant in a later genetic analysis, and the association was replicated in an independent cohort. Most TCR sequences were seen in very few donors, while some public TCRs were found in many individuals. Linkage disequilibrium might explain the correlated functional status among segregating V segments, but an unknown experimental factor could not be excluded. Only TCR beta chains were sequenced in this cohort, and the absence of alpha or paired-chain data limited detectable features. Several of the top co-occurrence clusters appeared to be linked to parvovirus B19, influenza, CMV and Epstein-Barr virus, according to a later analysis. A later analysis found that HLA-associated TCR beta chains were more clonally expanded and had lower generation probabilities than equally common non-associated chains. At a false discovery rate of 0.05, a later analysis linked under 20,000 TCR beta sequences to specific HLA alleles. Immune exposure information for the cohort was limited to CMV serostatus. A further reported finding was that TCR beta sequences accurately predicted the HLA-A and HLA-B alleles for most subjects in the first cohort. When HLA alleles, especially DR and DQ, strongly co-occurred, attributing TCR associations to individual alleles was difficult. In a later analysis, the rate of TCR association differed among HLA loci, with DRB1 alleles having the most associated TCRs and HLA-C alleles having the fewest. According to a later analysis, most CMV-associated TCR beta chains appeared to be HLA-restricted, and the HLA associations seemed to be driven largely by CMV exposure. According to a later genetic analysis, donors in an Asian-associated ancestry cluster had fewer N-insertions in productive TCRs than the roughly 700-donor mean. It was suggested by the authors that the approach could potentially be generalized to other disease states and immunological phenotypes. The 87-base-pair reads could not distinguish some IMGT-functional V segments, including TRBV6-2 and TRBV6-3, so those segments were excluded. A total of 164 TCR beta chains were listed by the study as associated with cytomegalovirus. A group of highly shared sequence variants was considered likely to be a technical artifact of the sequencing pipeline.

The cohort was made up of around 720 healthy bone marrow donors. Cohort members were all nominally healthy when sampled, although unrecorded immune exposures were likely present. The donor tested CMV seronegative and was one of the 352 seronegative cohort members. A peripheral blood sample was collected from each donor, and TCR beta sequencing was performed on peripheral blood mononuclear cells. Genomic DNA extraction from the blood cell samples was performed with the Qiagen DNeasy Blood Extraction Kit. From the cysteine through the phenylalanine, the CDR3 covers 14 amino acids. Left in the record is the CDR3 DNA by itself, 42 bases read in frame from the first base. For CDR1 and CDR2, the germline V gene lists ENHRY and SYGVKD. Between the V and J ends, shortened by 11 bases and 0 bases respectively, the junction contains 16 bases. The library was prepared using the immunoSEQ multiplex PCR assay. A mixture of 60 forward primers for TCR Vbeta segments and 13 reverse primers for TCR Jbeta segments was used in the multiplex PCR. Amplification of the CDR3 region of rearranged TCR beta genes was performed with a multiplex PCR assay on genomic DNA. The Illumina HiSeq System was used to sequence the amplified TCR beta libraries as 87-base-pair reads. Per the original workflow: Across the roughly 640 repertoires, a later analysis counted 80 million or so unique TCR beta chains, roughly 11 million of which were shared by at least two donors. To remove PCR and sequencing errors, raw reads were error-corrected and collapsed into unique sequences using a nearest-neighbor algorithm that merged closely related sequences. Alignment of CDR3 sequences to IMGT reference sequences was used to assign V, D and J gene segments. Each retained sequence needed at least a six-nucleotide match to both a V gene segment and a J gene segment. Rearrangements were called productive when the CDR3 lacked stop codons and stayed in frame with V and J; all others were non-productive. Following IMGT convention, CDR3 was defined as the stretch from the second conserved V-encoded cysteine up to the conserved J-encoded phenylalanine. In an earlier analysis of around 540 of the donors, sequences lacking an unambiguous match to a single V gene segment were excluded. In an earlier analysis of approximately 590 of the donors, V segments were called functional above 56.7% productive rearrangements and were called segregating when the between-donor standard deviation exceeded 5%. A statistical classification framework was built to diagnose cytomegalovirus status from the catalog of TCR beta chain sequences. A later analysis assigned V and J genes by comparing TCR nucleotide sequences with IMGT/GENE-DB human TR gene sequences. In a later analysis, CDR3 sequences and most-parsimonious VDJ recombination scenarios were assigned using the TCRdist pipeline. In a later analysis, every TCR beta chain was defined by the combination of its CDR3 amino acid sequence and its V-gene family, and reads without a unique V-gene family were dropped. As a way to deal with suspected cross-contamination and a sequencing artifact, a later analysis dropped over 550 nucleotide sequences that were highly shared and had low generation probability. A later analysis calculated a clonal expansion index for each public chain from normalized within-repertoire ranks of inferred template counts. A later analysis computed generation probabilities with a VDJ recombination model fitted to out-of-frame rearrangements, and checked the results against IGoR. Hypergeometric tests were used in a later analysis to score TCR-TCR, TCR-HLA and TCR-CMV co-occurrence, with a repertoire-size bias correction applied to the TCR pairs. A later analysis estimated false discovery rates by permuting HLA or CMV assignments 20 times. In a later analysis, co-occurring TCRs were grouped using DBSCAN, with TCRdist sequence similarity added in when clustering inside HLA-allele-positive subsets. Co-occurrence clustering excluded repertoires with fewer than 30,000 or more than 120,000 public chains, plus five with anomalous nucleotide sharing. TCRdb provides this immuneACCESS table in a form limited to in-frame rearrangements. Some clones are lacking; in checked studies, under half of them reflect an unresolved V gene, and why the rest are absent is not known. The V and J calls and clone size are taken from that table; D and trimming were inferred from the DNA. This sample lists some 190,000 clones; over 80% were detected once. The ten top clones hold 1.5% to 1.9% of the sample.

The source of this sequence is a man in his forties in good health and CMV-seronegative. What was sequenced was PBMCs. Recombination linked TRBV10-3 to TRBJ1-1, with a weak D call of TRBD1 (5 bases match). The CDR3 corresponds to CAARDQQMNTEAFF. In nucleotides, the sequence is TGTGCCGCCAGGGATCAGCAGATGAACACTGAAGCTTTCTTT.